The 19 T cell receptor beta chains in this list originate from one sample, sequenced in a study of T-cell memory formation after mild COVID-19. One entry per CDR3 protein, called by TCRdb with MiXCR from the 5' RACE reads. The sample has about 430,000 distinct CDR3 sequences; about a sixth are singletons. The source material was PBMCs or a T cell subset sorted from them (not recorded which). The receptors here all came from a young man who had mild COVID-19 (a few samples of this study predate the infection). Cell type and time point are not known.

This clonotype showed up just a few times. V and J are TRBV7-2 and TRBJ2-5; D is possibly TRBD1 (5 bases). Trimming removed 7 bases from V and 0 bases from J, with 18 bases in between. The CDR3 runs to 16 residues. Germline assignment: CDR1 SGHTA and CDR2 FQGNSA. CDR3 DNA: TGTGCCAGCACCTCCATAGGGGATCCGTACCAAGAGACCCAGTACTTC. Translation: CASTSIGDPYQETQYF.

The sample holds a few counts of this clonotype. The chain employs TRBV5-1 and TRBJ1-2; no clear D. Germline CDR1 SGHRS, CDR2 YFSETQ. This CDR3 has 16 amino acids. Trimming removed 3 bases at V and 0 bases at J, with 15 bases between. DNA for the CDR3: TGCGCCAGCAGCTCCGAAGGCAGGCCCGCTAACTATGGCTACACCTTC. Translating it yields CASSSEGRPANYGYTF. The complete variable domain, with remaining parts taken from reference TRBV5-1 and TRBJ1-2, reads KAGVTQTPRYLIKTRGQQVTLSCSPISGHRSVSWYQQTPGQGLQFLFEYFSETQRNKGNFPGRFSGRQFSNSRSEMNVSTLELGDSALYLCASSSEGRPANYGYTFGSGTRLTVV.

The V call is TRBV20-1, the J call TRBJ1-3, with D unclear. Germline V lookup: CDR1 DFQATT, CDR2 SNEGSKA (reference sequence). V gave up 1 base and J gave up 0 bases, with 4 bases separating them. The CDR3 extends over 13 amino acids. In DNA form, the CDR3 reads TGCAGTGCTAGAGGCAGCTCTGGAAACACCATATATTTT. Translating it yields CSARGSSGNTIYF.

This clonotype was observed once. One end of the junction is discordant with germline, which a read error may explain. The rearrangement links TRBV12-3 or TRBV12-4 to TRBJ2-5; D unresolved. This CDR3 contains 14 residues. CDR3 nucleotides: TGTGCCAGCGCTAAGAAGGGCAACCAAGAGACCAAGTACTTC. It translates to CASAKKGNQETKYF.

This clonotype occurred many times. The chain links TRBV5-1 to TRBJ1-1; D remains unclear. Trimming took 3 bases from V and 8 from J, leaving 14 bases between them. Germline lookup yields CDR1 SGHRS and CDR2 YFSETQ. This CDR3 contains 13 residues. The CDR3 loop is CASSSLRRGEAFF. CDR3 bases: TGCGCCAGCAGCTCACTTCGGCGAGGCGAAGCTTTCTTT.

In its sample, this clonotype was seen a few times. The chain is built from TRBV11-2 and TRBJ2-3; D perhaps matches TRBD2 (6 bases). Germline CDR1 and CDR2: SGHAT and FQNNGV. The CDR3 sequence is 13 residues long. Trimming stripped 7 bases from V and 2 bases from J, with 10 bases between. Here the CDR3 reads CASTRDFTDTQYF. The CDR3 DNA sequence: TGTGCCAGCACCAGGGACTTCACAGATACGCAGTATTTT.

The chain has TRBV18 and TRBJ1-5, with D perhaps matching TRBD1 (5 bases). The CDR3 is made up of 15 amino acids. CDR1 KGHSH and CDR2 LQKENI come from the germline V gene. V lost 3 bases and J lost 6, with 15 bases in between. CDR3 sequence reads: CASSPEGVQGQPQHF. As DNA, the CDR3 is TGTGCCAGCTCACCCGAAGGGGTCCAGGGTCAGCCCCAGCATTTT.

The chain recombines TRBV4-1 with TRBJ2-7; TRBD1 aligns across 8 bases. The CDR3 extends over 15 amino acids. Trimming cost V 1 base and J 3 bases; bases outside gene matches: 5. Germline CDR1 reads MGHRA; CDR2 reads YSYEKL. CDR3 loop: CASSQGGQEIYEQYF. The CDR3 DNA reads TGCGCCAGCAGCCAAGGGGGACAGGAGATCTACGAGCAGTACTTC.

In its sample, this clonotype was seen a few times. This rearrangement joins TRBV2 to TRBJ1-4, with D possibly being TRBD1 (5 bases). The germline V gene encodes CDR1 SNHLY and CDR2 FYNNEI. This CDR3 contains 15 residues. The V end was cut by 3 bases, the J end by 4 bases, with 12 bases between. The CDR3 loop reads CASSEAGPSNEKLFF. The CDR3 region has the DNA TGTGCCAGCAGTGAGGCGGGACCGAGTAATGAAAAACTGTTTTTT.

This clonotype has more than one count but fewer than ten. V usage is TRBV5-1 and J usage is TRBJ2-5, with 13 positions matching TRBD2. Trimming took 4 bases from V and 5 from J; bases not matched to a gene: 11. The length of the CDR3 is 17 residues. Germline CDR1 and CDR2: SGHRS and YFSETQ. The CDR3 nucleotides read TGCGCCAGCAGCCAACCGCGACTAGCGGGGGGAGAGGAGACCCAGTACTTC. Its protein product is CASSQPRLAGGEETQYF.

The chain combines TRBV4-2 with TRBJ2-5; TRBD1 matches 7 bases. The CDR3 is 18 residues long. V lost 0 bases, J lost 2 bases, and 12 bases stayed unmatched. CDR1 is LGHNA, CDR2 YNFKEQ, per germline. CDR3 nucleotide sequence: TGTGCCAGCAGCCAAGATCAGTGGACGACAGGGCTACAAGAGACCCAGTACTTC. This translates into CASSQDQWTTGLQETQYF.

The chain employs TRBV5-6 and TRBJ2-1, with D unresolved. The CDR3 has 16 residues. The germline V and J ends were trimmed by 7 bases and 8 bases, with 25 bases remaining between them. The germline V gene has CDR1 SGHDT and CDR2 YYEEEE. CDR3 loop: CASVKWASPYIDEQFF. The CDR3 DNA is TGTGCCAGCGTCAAGTGGGCGAGCCCCTACATCGATGAGCAGTTCTTC.

This clonotype has only a few counts. This chain links TRBV7-2 with TRBJ1-3, with D possibly matching TRBD1 (6 bases). Germline V gene data show CDR1 as SGHTA and CDR2 as FQGNSA. CDR3 length equals 17 residues. V shed 6 bases and J shed 0 bases, with 18 bases lying between them. CDR3 sequence: CASSRGIKGLSGNTIYF. The CDR3 DNA reads as TGTGCCAGCAGTAGGGGGATTAAAGGGCTCTCTGGAAACACCATATATTTT.

The chain links TRBV12-3 or TRBV12-4 to TRBJ2-1; no firm D call. Trimming removed 7 bases from V and 0 bases from J, with 19 bases in between. This CDR3 spans 17 amino acids. CDR3 loop: CASIWGRAGSSYNEQFF. The DNA for the CDR3 is TGTGCCAGCATTTGGGGTAGAGCTGGAAGCTCCTACAATGAGCAGTTCTTC.

The chain has TRBV5-1 and TRBJ2-5; 14 nucleotides agree with TRBD2. The germline gives CDR1 SGHRS, CDR2 YFSETQ. V was pared by 4 bases and J by 2 bases, with 7 bases of the junction left unmatched. CDR3 length: 17 residues. The DNA for the CDR3 is TGCGCCAGCAGCCAGGGACTAGCGGGGGTTATGCAAGAGACCCAGTACTTC. This codes for CASSQGLAGVMQETQYF.

This clonotype was seen only a few times. V usage is TRBV3-1 and J usage is TRBJ2-2; D is unclear. The CDR3 runs to 13 residues. V lost 4 bases and J 1 base, leaving 4 bases between the germline ends. The V gene's germline CDR1 is LGHDT and CDR2 YNNKEL (reference sequence). CDR3 bases: TGTGCCAGCAGCCGGAGGAACACCGGGGAGCTGTTTTTT. It translates to CASSRRNTGELFF.

V gene TRBV20-1 combines with J gene TRBJ1-3; 9 bases match TRBD1. The CDR3 sequence is 15 residues long. The trim removed 6 bases at V and 8 bases at J, leaving 14 bases unmatched. Germline CDR1 reads DFQATT; CDR2 reads SNEGSKA (reference sequence). The CDR3 DNA reads as TGCAGTGCGAAAGGGACCACAGGGGGCTGGGACACCATATATTTT. Translation: CSAKGTTGGWDTIYF.

The rearrangement uses TRBV14 and TRBJ2-7; 7 nucleotides match TRBD2. Germline V gene data show CDR1 as SGHDN and CDR2 as FVKESK. J lost 7 bases, V lost 4 bases, and 4 bases had no gene match. This CDR3 comprises 12 residues. Here the CDR3 reads CASSPSGVEQYF. CDR3 DNA sequence: TGTGCCAGCAGCCCCAGCGGGGTTGAGCAGTACTTC.

The V and J genes are TRBV5-1 and TRBJ1-4; D perhaps matches TRBD1 (5 bases). The CDR3 is made up of 15 amino acids. CDR1 and CDR2 from the germline V gene are SGHRS and YFSETQ. The V end lost 3 bases, the J end lost 8 bases, and 17 bases lay between the germline ends. This CDR3 reads CASSWGSTGGEKLFF. The CDR3 coding sequence is TGCGCCAGCAGCTGGGGGAGTACCGGCGGGGAAAAACTGTTTTTT. Combining the CDR3 with reference TRBV5-1 and TRBJ1-4 gives the whole variable domain KAGVTQTPRYLIKTRGQQVTLSCSPISGHRSVSWYQQTPGQGLQFLFEYFSETQRNKGNFPGRFSGRQFSNSRSEMNVSTLELGDSALYLCASSWGSTGGEKLFFGSGTQLSVL.